What follows are 25 T cell receptor beta chains derived from one specimen sequenced in a study of T cells in women clearing cervical HPV infection. TCRdb's copy holds only in-frame clones and misses some; the assay was immunoSEQ multiplex PCR. The sample table includes 25,000 to 30,000 clones. Sequencing input: blood buffy coat. The receptors stem from a woman between 18 and 70 years old with a cervical HPV16 infection that either progressed to CIN3+ or cleared (not recorded which).

Concerning this clone: Read sequence stops 3 residues before the CDR3 end, and the germline J gene provides the missing end. The chain recombines TRBV29-1 with TRBJ2-3; D is perhaps TRBD1 (5 bases). Trimming took 0 bases from V and 3 from J, leaving 13 bases between them. There are 15 residues in the CDR3. CDR1 is SQVTM and CDR2 is ANQGSEA in the germline V gene. The covered CDR3 bases are TGCAGCGTTGAAGATGGGGCCAGGGTGACAGATACG. Protein sequence: CSVEDGARVTDT. The full CDR3 protein is CSVEDGARVTDTQYF.

On this clone itself: The DNA ends 3 residues before the CDR3 does, and the rest of the CDR3 is filled in from the germline J gene. J is TRBJ2-3 and V is TRBV18, with 9 bases matching TRBD1. With V trimmed by 2 bases and J by 0 bases, 3 bases remained unmatched. CDR1 and CDR2 (germline): KGHSH, LQKENI. The CDR3 consists of 16 residues. CDR3 sequence: CASSPRDRASTDTQYF. The DNA read from the CDR3 is TGTGCCAGCTCACCAAGGGACAGGGCTAGCACAGATACG.

In regard to this clone: Coverage ceases 3 residues before the CDR3 finishes, and the germline J gene fills in the end. The rearrangement links TRBV28 to TRBJ2-2, with D perhaps TRBD2 (5 bases). CDR1 MDHEN and CDR2 SYDVKM come from the germline V gene. Trimming cost V 6 bases and J 1 base, with 9 bases left between them. The length of the CDR3 is 14 residues. CDR3 residues: CASRAGLNTGELFF. The part of the CDR3 DNA that was read is TGTGCCAGCAGGGCAGGACTGAACACCGGGGAG. Together with reference TRBV28 and TRBJ2-2, the CDR3 gives the full variable domain: DVKVTQSSRYLVKRTGEKVFLECVQDMDHENMFWYRQDPGLGLRLIYFSYDVKMKEKGDIPEGYSVSREKKERFSLILESASTNQTSMYLCASRAGLNTGELFFGEGSRLTVL.

Comments on this clone: The read finishes 3 residues shy of the CDR3 end, and the germline J gene is used to complete it. The gene calls are TRBV24-1 and TRBJ2-2; 8 bases fit TRBD1. CDR1 is KGHDR, CDR2 SFDVKD, per germline. CDR3 length equals 15 residues. J was trimmed by 0 bases and V by 9 bases; bases with no gene match: 5. Incomplete CDR3 DNA: TGTGCCACCGACAGGGGCATAACGAACACCGGGGAG. Its translation is CATDRGITNTGE. The full CDR3 reads CATDRGITNTGELFF.

The CDR3 protein is CATSESSYNEQFF. The DNA read from the CDR3 is TGTGCCACCTCAGAAAGCTCCTACAATGAG. The V and J genes are TRBV7-2 and TRBJ2-1, with D unclear. The read ends 3 residues shy of where the CDR3 ends; the end is completed using the germline J gene. Germline V CDR1 and CDR2: SGHTA, FQGNSA. The CDR3 extends over 13 amino acids. V gave up 10 bases and J gave up 0 bases, with 10 bases separating them.

Points on this clone: The read is 3 residues too short to cover the CDR3 end, so that end is filled in from the germline J gene. The chain recombines TRBV20-1 with TRBJ2-3; D call uncertain. The CDR3 is made up of 13 amino acids. Germline CDR1 and CDR2: DFQATT and SNEGSKA (reference sequence). V was pared by 0 bases and J by 5 bases, with 9 bases between. The CDR3 DNA, read in part, is TGCAGTGCTAGAGATCTGGTTAGAGATACG. Translation gives CSARDLVRDT. The CDR3 in full is CSARDLVRDTQYF.

Notes on this clone: The read terminates 3 residues before the CDR3 end, so the remaining end is supplied by the germline J gene. This rearrangement joins TRBV6-2 or TRBV6-3 to TRBJ2-3; 8 bases map to TRBD2. With V trimmed by 2 bases and J by 2 bases, 6 bases remained unmatched. This CDR3 contains 16 residues. Germline CDR1 reads MNHEY; CDR2 reads SVGEGT. The part of the CDR3 DNA that was read is TGTGCCAGCAGTTACCCCCTCGGGGGGGCCACAGATACG. Amino acids: CASSYPLGGATDT. The entire CDR3 is CASSYPLGGATDTQYF.

Note on this clone: The DNA ends 3 residues before the CDR3 does, and the rest of the CDR3 is filled in from the germline J gene. The genes are TRBV7-2 and TRBJ1-1; D perhaps matches TRBD1 (5 bases). This CDR3 is built from 12 residues. Germline CDR1 is SGHTA and CDR2 is FQGNSA. The CDR3 protein is CASSSYGGGAFF. The sequenced part of the CDR3 DNA is TGTGCCAGCAGCTCCTACGGGGGGGGA.

The CDR3 DNA, read in part, is TGTGCCAGCAGCCAAGAAGGGGACAGCTCCTACGAG. This sequence encodes CASSQEGDSSYE. The CDR3 in its entirety is CASSQEGDSSYEQYF. This chain joins TRBV4-2 and TRBJ2-7; 7 positions agree with TRBD1. The sequenced fragment ends 3 residues before the CDR3 boundary, so the rest is inferred from the germline J gene. The ends lost 0 bases at V and 0 bases at J; junction bases unmatched: 2. This CDR3 region has 15 residues. CDR1 and CDR2 (germline): LGHNA, YNFKEQ.

On this clone itself: The CDR3 end falls 3 residues outside the read, so it is completed with the germline J gene. This same CDR3 is encoded by further DNA sequences in the sample. The genes are TRBV20-1 and TRBJ2-7; 8 bases agree with TRBD1. There are 15 residues in the CDR3. CDR1 is DFQATT and CDR2 is SNEGSKA in the germline V gene (reference sequence). The V gene end was trimmed by 0 bases and the J gene end by 3 bases; junction bases not matched to a gene: 7. The sequenced CDR3 bases are TGCAGTGCTAGAGACCACAGGGGGTGGATCTACGAG. It specifies CSARDHRGWIYE. The CDR3 reads in full as CSARDHRGWIYEQYF.

Of note for this clone: Coverage ceases 3 residues before the CDR3 finishes, and the germline J gene fills in the end. The V gene is TRBV30, the J gene TRBJ2-5; 13 bases are a match to TRBD2. There are 13 residues in the CDR3. Germline V gives CDR1 GTSNPN, CDR2 SVGIG (reference sequence). V lost 1 base and J lost 7; bases outside the gene matches: 0. CDR3: CAWSGLAGGTQYF. The part of the CDR3 DNA that was read is TGTGCCTGGAGTGGACTAGCGGGGGGGACC.

As regards this clone: Read coverage stops 3 residues before the CDR3 terminus; the germline J gene supplies the remainder. This chain joins TRBV2 and TRBJ2-2, with D tentatively TRBD1 or TRBD2 (6 bases each). Trimming shortened V by 11 bases and J by 3 bases, and 16 bases separated the two germline ends. In germline, CDR1 is SNHLY, CDR2 FYNNEI. This CDR3 has 14 amino acids. The CDR3 spells CASRETGDTGELFF. The CDR3 DNA, read in part, is TGTGCCTCCCGGGAGACAGGAGACACCGGGGAG.

A remark on this clone: The read ends 3 residues before the CDR3 terminus; that terminus is restored from the germline J gene. The chain combines TRBV19 with TRBJ2-3; TRBD2 is a possible D gene (6 bases). This CDR3 comprises 12 residues. Germline assignment: CDR1 LNHDA and CDR2 SQIVND (reference sequence). Trimming stripped 4 bases from V and 7 bases from J, with 9 bases between. CDR3 amino acids: CASSTGLHTQYF. The DNA read from the CDR3 is TGTGCCAGTAGTACGGGACTTCATACG. The variable domain in full, with the rest retrieved from reference TRBV19 and TRBJ2-3, is DGGITQSPKYLFRKEGQNVTLSCEQNLNHDAMYWYRQDPGQGLRLIYYSQIVNDFQKGDIAEGYSVSREKKESFPLTVTSAQKNPTAFYLCASSTGLHTQYFGPGTRLTVL.

In regard to this clone: Sequencing ends 3 residues short of the CDR3 end; the germline J gene provides the rest. The chain recombines TRBV2 with TRBJ2-1, with 8 bases fitting TRBD2. This CDR3 has 13 amino acids. Germline V CDR1 and CDR2: SNHLY, FYNNEI. Trimming took 6 bases from V and 6 from J; bases not matched to a gene: 4. The CDR3 bases that were read are TGTGCCAGCAGGCGGACTAGCCTCAATGAG. Its translation is CASRRTSLNE. The whole CDR3 region reads CASRRTSLNEQFF.

For this clone: A read error may produce the germline difference seen at one junction end. The read ends 3 residues shy of where the CDR3 ends; the end is completed using the germline J gene. The sample holds other DNA sequences that translate to the same CDR3. The chain links TRBV30 to TRBJ1-3; D remains ambiguous. The CDR3 runs 13 residues. CDR1 GTSNPN and CDR2 SVGIG come from the germline V gene (reference sequence). The CDR3 bases that were read are TGTGCCTGGAGACTAGCCTCTGGAAACACG. Amino acid sequence: CAWRLASGNT. The full CDR3 reads CAWRLASGNTIYF.

Points on this clone: The missing CDR3 end, 3 residues past where the read stops, is filled in from the germline J gene. This chain joins TRBV11-2 and TRBJ1-2; D gene uncertain. CDR3 length: 13 residues. Trimming took 4 bases from V and 5 from J, leaving 11 bases between them. From germline, CDR1 is SGHAT and CDR2 FQNNGV. Partial CDR3 DNA: TGTGCCAGCAGCTCTAGCCAGAGATATGGC. Protein sequence: CASSSSQRYG. The entire CDR3 protein is CASSSSQRYGYTF. Complete variable domain (other parts from reference TRBV11-2 and TRBJ1-2): EAGVAQSPRYKIIEKRQSVAFWCNPISGHATLYWYQQILGQGPKLLIQFQNNGVVDDSQLPKDRFSAERLKGVDSTLKIQPAKLEDSAVYLCASSSSQRYGYTFGSGTRLTVV.

Concerning this clone: The read stops 3 residues short of the end of the CDR3; the missing end is completed from the germline J gene. The V gene is TRBV7-8, the J gene TRBJ1-1; D perhaps matches TRBD1 (5 bases). Germline CDR1 reads SGHVS; CDR2 reads FQNEAQ. V was shortened by 1 base and J by 5 bases, with 11 bases between the two germline ends. The CDR3 contains 14 residues. CDR3 protein: CASSLELGGTEAFF. The CDR3 DNA, read in part, is TGTGCCAGCAGCTTAGAACTTGGGGGGACTGAA.

In regard to this clone: The sequence runs out 3 residues before the end of the CDR3; the remainder is reconstructed from the germline J gene. The chain joins TRBV2 to TRBJ1-2, with D maybe TRBD1 (5 bases). The CDR3 is made up of 11 amino acids. Germline V gives CDR1 SNHLY, CDR2 FYNNEI. Trimming cost V 8 bases and J 2 bases, with 6 bases left between them. The DNA read from the CDR3 is TGTGCCAGCTCAGGGAACTATGGC. Protein product: CASSGNYG. The entire CDR3 sequence reads CASSGNYGYTF.

A remark on this clone: Read coverage stops 3 residues before the CDR3 terminus; the germline J gene supplies the remainder. The rearrangement joins TRBV19 to TRBJ1-1; TRBD1 is a possible D gene (5 bases). Germline V gene sequence: CDR1 LNHDA, CDR2 SQIVND (reference sequence). The CDR3 loop spans 13 amino acids. Trimming pared 5 bases from V and 3 bases from J, leaving 10 bases between. The CDR3 is CASSLGPYTEAFF. The DNA read from the CDR3 is TGTGCCAGTAGTTTGGGGCCCTACACTGAA.

Turning to this clone: The read stops 3 residues short of the end of the CDR3; the missing end is completed from the germline J gene. The rearrangement links TRBV15 to TRBJ1-2; D is possibly TRBD1 (6 bases). Trimming stripped 0 bases from V and 4 bases from J, with 15 bases between. Per the germline V gene, CDR1 is LNHNV and CDR2 is YYDKDF (reference sequence). The CDR3 is made up of 16 amino acids. The part of the CDR3 DNA that was read is TGTGCCACCAGCAGAGATCAGGGGACGATGCTCTATGGC. Encoded protein: CATSRDQGTMLYG. In full, the CDR3 is CATSRDQGTMLYGYTF.

About this clone: The read comes to an end 3 residues before the CDR3 does, leaving the germline J gene to fill in the end. J is TRBJ1-5 and V is TRBV20-1; TRBD1 matches at 7 bases. The V and J ends lost 7 bases and 0 bases, in that order; junction bases with no gene match: 6. The CDR3 runs 14 residues. Germline V gene sequence: CDR1 DFQATT, CDR2 SNEGSKA (reference sequence). The CDR3 sequence is CSVGGGFSNQPQHF. The CDR3 DNA, read in part, is TGCAGTGTGGGAGGGGGCTTTAGCAATCAGCCC.

As regards this clone: The CDR3 end is not reached by the read, which stops 3 residues before it; the germline J gene fills it in. The V call is TRBV30, the J call TRBJ2-7; TRBD1 matches 9 bases. V trimming: 5 bases; J trimming: 4 bases; junction bases outside the gene matches: 3. Germline V CDR1 and CDR2: GTSNPN, SVGIG (reference sequence). CDR3 length equals 12 residues. Incomplete CDR3 DNA: TGTGCCTGGTCGGGACAGGGATACGAG. This gives the protein CAWSGQGYE. The whole CDR3 region reads CAWSGQGYEQYF. The variable domain in full, with the rest retrieved from reference TRBV30 and TRBJ2-7, is SQTIHQWPATLVQPVGSPLSLECTVEGTSNPNLYWYRQAAGRGLQLLFYSVGIGQISSEVPQNLSASRPQDRQFILSSKKLLLSDSGFYLCAWSGQGYEQYFGPGTRLTVT.

On this clone itself: The read is 3 residues too short to cover the CDR3 end, so that end is filled in from the germline J gene. The chain employs TRBV19 and TRBJ1-2, with 12 bases lining up with TRBD1. CDR3 size: 14 residues. Germline CDR1 is LNHDA and CDR2 is SQIVND (reference sequence). The V gene end was trimmed by 8 bases and the J gene end by 7 bases; junction bases not matched to a gene: 8. The CDR3 sequence is CASAGTGGASGYTF. Incomplete CDR3 DNA: TGTGCCAGTGCCGGGACAGGGGGCGCGAGTGGC.

About this clone: The read falls 3 residues short of the CDR3 end, and the missing part is taken from the germline J gene. The chain links TRBV30 to TRBJ1-5; no firm D call. Trimming cost V 2 bases and J 1 base, with 6 bases left between them. This CDR3 spans 13 amino acids. Germline V gene sequence: CDR1 GTSNPN, CDR2 SVGIG (reference sequence). The CDR3 is CAWSIRSNQPQHF. The DNA read from the CDR3 is TGTGCCTGGAGTATCAGAAGCAATCAGCCC.

The part of the CDR3 DNA that was read is TGTGCCAGCAGCCCCAGGGACATTTCCTACGAG. This codes for CASSPRDISYE. The CDR3 in its entirety is CASSPRDISYEQYF. The V gene is TRBV7-8, the J gene TRBJ2-7, with D tentatively TRBD1 (6 bases). The read ends 3 residues shy of where the CDR3 ends; the end is completed using the germline J gene. Germline V lookup: CDR1 SGHVS, CDR2 FQNEAQ. V shed 5 bases and J shed 1 base, with 12 bases lying between them. The CDR3 has 14 amino acids.